This T cell receptor beta chain was recorded in a study of tumour-infiltrating T cells in Burkitt lymphoma. In its sample, this clone was seen a few times. There are 14 residues in the CDR3. The V gene end was trimmed by 5 bases and the J gene end by 4 bases; junction bases not matched to a gene: 8. Germline V gene data show CDR1 as SGHDT and CDR2 as YYEEEE. Sequenced by immunoSEQ multiplex PCR; TCRdb stores in-frame clones only, minus some. Here the sample spans approximately 46,000 clones, 30% to 40% being singletons. This TCR was sampled from a human donor with Burkitt lymphoma. This rearrangement joins TRBV5-6 to TRBJ2-7, with TRBD2 matching 8 bases. The source material was tumor tissue. The CDR3 spells CASRGRGALYEQYF. CDR3 sequence (DNA): TGTGCCAGCAGGGGGCGGGGGGCGTTGTACGAGCAGTACTTC. The whole variable domain, remainder taken from reference TRBV5-6 and TRBJ2-7, is DAGVTQSPTHLIKTRGQQVTLRCSPKSGHDTVSWYQQALGQGPQFIFQYYEEEERQRGNFPDRFSGHQFPNYSSELNVNALLLGDSALYLCASRGRGALYEQYFGPGTRLTVT.